What follows are 24 T cell receptor beta chains derived from one specimen sequenced in a study of PD-1 blockade in classical Hodgkin lymphoma. Time point in this sample: newly diagnosed, previously untreated cHL patient sample. Using immunoSEQ multiplex PCR, the repertoire was profiled, and TCRdb retains in-frame clones only, with some absent. The sample records over 15,000 clones, approximately 86% being singletons. The specimen was peripheral blood mononuclear cells (PBMCs). The receptors here all came from a human donor with classical Hodgkin lymphoma.

This sequence joins TRBV27 and TRBJ2-1; D not certain. V lost 8 bases and J lost 0, with 8 bases in between. The CDR3 totals 13 residues. The germline CDR1 and CDR2 sequences are MNHEY and SMNVEV (reference sequence). The CDR3 is CASGMSSYNEQFF. CDR3 in DNA: TGTGCCAGCGGCATGAGCTCCTACAATGAGCAGTTCTTC.

This chain connects TRBV7-9 to TRBJ1-3, with a tentative D call TRBD1 (5 bases). Between the trimmed V and J ends, which lost 5 bases and 1 base, there was a span of 18 bases. The CDR3 consists of 17 residues. Germline V gene sequence: CDR1 SEHNR, CDR2 FQNEAQ (reference sequence). As DNA, the CDR3 is TGTGCCAGCAGCCACTCCTCGGGACTCAATTCTGGAAACACCATATATTTT. As protein: CASSHSSGLNSGNTIYF. The full variable domain, its missing parts supplied by reference TRBV7-9 and TRBJ1-3, is DTGVSQNPRHKITKRGQNVTFRCDPISEHNRLYWYRQTLGQGPEFLTYFQNEAQLEKSRLLSDRFSAERPKGSFSTLEIQRTEQGDSAMYLCASSHSSGLNSGNTIYFGEGSWLTVV.

This chain joins TRBV27 and TRBJ1-3; 7 positions match TRBD1. Germline loops: CDR1 MNHEY, CDR2 SMNVEV (reference sequence). The J segment lost 1 base and the V segment lost 5 bases, leaving 8 bases of the junction unmatched. The CDR3 consists of 16 residues. CDR3 protein: CASSLRQGWSGNTIYF. CDR3 in DNA: TGTGCCAGCAGTCTCCGACAGGGTTGGTCTGGAAACACCATATATTTT.

The CDR3 is CASSLRGGTNTEAFF. The CDR3 nucleotides read TGTGCCAGCAGCCTCAGAGGCGGGACGAACACTGAAGCTTTCTTT. This chain connects TRBV7-9 to TRBJ1-1; D may be TRBD1 (5 bases). The CDR3 totals 15 residues. With 5 bases removed from V and 1 base from J, the gap between germline ends came to 14 bases. Germline CDR1 and CDR2: SEHNR and FQNEAQ (reference sequence).

The sample holds a few counts of this clone. This rearrangement joins TRBV5-1 to TRBJ2-2; either TRBD1 or TRBD2 may supply D (5 bases each). The germline V gene has CDR1 SGHRS and CDR2 YFSETQ. Trimming took 0 bases from V and 5 from J, leaving 8 bases between them. The CDR3 has 14 residues. The CDR3 loop is CASSLDWGTGELFF. In nucleotides, the CDR3 is TGCGCCAGCAGCTTGGATTGGGGGACCGGGGAGCTGTTTTTT.

V usage is TRBV11-2 and J usage is TRBJ2-1, with TRBD1 matching 11 bases. Germline-derived CDR1 and CDR2 are SGHAT and FQNNGV. The CDR3 runs to 12 residues. The V segment lost 5 bases and the J segment 11 bases; nucleotides outside the gene matches: 2. The CDR3 region has the DNA TGTGCCAGCAGCCTGGACAGGGGGCAGCAGTTCTTC. Translated: CASSLDRGQQFF.

This clone was picked up one time. The V gene is TRBV27, the J gene TRBJ2-1; 11 nucleotides align to TRBD2. V was clipped by 6 bases and J by 8 bases; unmatched bases: 6. Germline V gene lookup returns CDR1 MNHEY and CDR2 SMNVEV (reference sequence). The CDR3 totals 14 residues. The CDR3 spells CASRLLSGRDEQFF. DNA for the CDR3: TGTGCCAGCAGACTACTTAGCGGGAGGGATGAGCAGTTCTTC.

The V gene is TRBV6-1, the J gene TRBJ2-7; tentatively, D is TRBD1 (5 bases). Trimming left V 10 bases short and J 2 bases short, with 15 bases between. Germline CDR1 MNHNS, CDR2 SASEGT. The CDR3 covers 13 residues. The CDR3 DNA is TGTGCCATCTCAATAGGCAGGGCCTACGAGCAGTACTTC. The encoded protein is CAISIGRAYEQYF.

CDR3 bases: TGTGCCTGGAGTCGACAGGAAAATCAGCCCCAGCATTTT. It specifies CAWSRQENQPQHF. The chain is built from TRBV30 and TRBJ1-5; possible D gene TRBD1, 6 bases. Trimming shortened V by 2 bases and J by 4 bases, and 9 bases separated the two germline ends. There are 13 residues in the CDR3. CDR1 is GTSNPN and CDR2 is SVGIG in the germline V gene (reference sequence). Variable domain in full (rest from reference TRBV30 and TRBJ1-5): SQTIHQWPATLVQPVGSPLSLECTVEGTSNPNLYWYRQAAGRGLQLLFYSVGIGQISSEVPQNLSASRPQDRQFILSSKKLLLSDSGFYLCAWSRQENQPQHFGDGTRLSIL.

V gene TRBV19 combines with J gene TRBJ1-4, with a possible D match to TRBD1 (6 bases). V was pared by 5 bases and J by 3 bases, with 10 bases between. The CDR3 covers 14 residues. The germline V gene has CDR1 LNHDA and CDR2 SQIVND (reference sequence). The CDR3 DNA is TGTGCCAGTAGTTTTGCAGGGGCTAATGAAAAACTGTTTTTT. Translation: CASSFAGANEKLFF.

The chain carries TRBV15 and TRBJ1-2; no definite D call. V dropped 0 bases and J dropped 4 bases, with 12 bases sitting between them. From germline, CDR1 is LNHNV and CDR2 YYDKDF (reference sequence). The CDR3 loop spans 15 amino acids. The CDR3 nucleotides read TGTGCCACCAGCAGAGATTCGGTACAGACCTATGGCTACACCTTC. Its translation is CATSRDSVQTYGYTF.

The V call is TRBV9, the J call TRBJ1-2; a possible D gene is TRBD1 (5 bases). Trimming shortened V by 3 bases and J by 2 bases, and 14 bases separated the two germline ends. The CDR3 has 15 amino acids. CDR1 and CDR2 from the germline V gene are SGDLS and YYNGEE. CDR3 sequence reads: CASSARGSLNYGYTF. For the CDR3, the DNA is TGTGCCAGCAGCGCCCGGGGCAGCTTGAACTATGGCTACACCTTC.

V is TRBV6-5 and J is TRBJ2-1; D is perhaps TRBD2 (6 bases). V shed 4 bases and J shed 6 bases, with 13 bases lying between them. The CDR3 runs to 14 residues. Per germline, CDR1 MNHEY and CDR2 SVGAGI. In DNA, the CDR3 is TGTGCCAGCAGTTCCGGCGGGATCTCCAATGAGCAGTTCTTC. As protein: CASSSGGISNEQFF.

This rearrangement joins TRBV6-6 to TRBJ1-1, with D unclear. V lost 0 bases and J 8 bases, leaving 13 bases between the germline ends. CDR1 is MNHNY and CDR2 is SVGAGI in the germline V gene (reference sequence). The CDR3 covers 14 residues. The CDR3 here is CASSYSGSAAEAFF. Written as DNA, the CDR3 is TGTGCCAGCAGTTACTCGGGCTCGGCGGCGGAAGCTTTCTTT.

The genes are TRBV7-2 and TRBJ2-7; D possibly matches TRBD1 or TRBD2 (5 bases each). CDR3 size: 13 residues. Germline assignment: CDR1 SGHTA and CDR2 FQGNSA. Trimming pared 5 bases from V and 2 bases from J, leaving 10 bases between. In DNA, the CDR3 is TGTGCCAGCAGCACAGGACTCACCTACGAGCAGTACTTC. It translates to CASSTGLTYEQYF.

This rearrangement joins TRBV30 to TRBJ1-5, with unresolved D. Germline CDR1 and CDR2: GTSNPN and SVGIG (reference sequence). V was pared by 3 bases and J by 0 bases, with 9 bases between. The CDR3 runs to 14 residues. DNA of the CDR3: TGTGCCTGGAGGGGCGGCCTTAGCAATCAGCCCCAGCATTTT. Its protein is CAWRGGLSNQPQHF.

The V gene is TRBV6-5, the J gene TRBJ2-1; TRBD2 matches at 7 bases. Germline CDR1 MNHEY, CDR2 SVGAGI. Trimming cost V 6 bases and J 3 bases; bases outside gene matches: 5. The CDR3 loop spans 14 amino acids. The CDR3 DNA sequence: TGTGCCAGCAGGTACCGGGACTACTACAATGAGCAGTTCTTC. Its translation is CASRYRDYYNEQFF.

This chain uses TRBV5-5 with TRBJ2-5, with 12 bases aligning to TRBD2. The CDR3 runs to 16 residues. From germline, CDR1 is SGHKS and CDR2 YYEKEE (reference sequence). The V segment lost 4 bases and the J segment 4 bases; nucleotides outside the gene matches: 8. DNA for the CDR3: TGTGCCAGCAGCGCCGGACTAGCGGGAAAGGGAGAGACCCAGTACTTC. This sequence encodes CASSAGLAGKGETQYF.

This chain connects TRBV28 to TRBJ1-1, with 7 nucleotides matching TRBD1. V shed 2 bases and J 0 bases; nucleotides not matched to a gene: 3. The CDR3 runs to 15 residues. The germline CDR1 and CDR2 sequences are MDHEN and SYDVKM. CDR3 sequence (DNA): TGTGCCAGCAGTTTACGCGGACAGGTGAACACTGAAGCTTTCTTT. It encodes CASSLRGQVNTEAFF.

The chain couples TRBV4-3 to TRBJ2-1, with D perhaps TRBD2 (5 bases). The germline CDR1 and CDR2 sequences are LGHNA and YSLEER. The CDR3 loop spans 18 amino acids. V shed 0 bases and J shed 0 bases, with 15 bases lying between them. The CDR3 spells CASSQDRPSRSSYNEQFF. As DNA, the CDR3 is TGCGCCAGCAGCCAAGATCGCCCTAGCAGGAGCTCCTACAATGAGCAGTTCTTC.

V and J are TRBV23-1 and TRBJ1-5, with 8 nucleotides matching TRBD1. TRBV23-1 is recorded as an ORF, its role being uncertain. The CDR3 is 18 amino acids. Trimming took 2 bases from V and 2 from J; bases not matched to a gene: 11. The CDR3 here is CASSQGRGLGFGNQPQHF. CDR3 in DNA: TGCGCCAGCAGTCAAGGCAGGGGGCTAGGATTTGGCAATCAGCCCCAGCATTTT.

This clone has a single count. This rearrangement joins TRBV6-1 to TRBJ1-2; 8 nucleotides match TRBD1. Germline V gene lookup returns CDR1 MNHNS and CDR2 SASEGT. The CDR3 loop spans 16 amino acids. J lost 4 bases, V lost 4 bases, and 11 bases had no gene match. CDR3 coding DNA: TGTGCCAGCAGTGGGAACTCCTTGGACAGGGTCTATGGCTACACCTTC. It yields the protein CASSGNSLDRVYGYTF.

V and J are TRBV19 and TRBJ2-3; 11 bases fit TRBD2. Looked up from germline, CDR1 is LNHDA and CDR2 is SQIVND (reference sequence). The CDR3 is 15 residues long. V shed 7 bases, J shed 1 base, and the junction held 4 bases outside the gene matches. The CDR3: CASNSLAGGTDTQYF. The CDR3 nucleotides read TGTGCCAGTAACTCACTAGCGGGAGGCACAGATACGCAGTATTTT.

The V and J genes are TRBV28 and TRBJ2-1; TRBD2 matches 9 bases. The length of the CDR3 is 15 residues. J was trimmed by 6 bases and V by 8 bases; bases with no gene match: 11. CDR1 is MDHEN, CDR2 SYDVKM, per germline. The CDR3 DNA sequence: TGTGCCAGCCAGATATTAGCGGGAGCCTTCAATGAGCAGTTCTTC. It is translated as CASQILAGAFNEQFF. The full variable domain, its missing parts supplied by reference TRBV28 and TRBJ2-1, is DVKVTQSSRYLVKRTGEKVFLECVQDMDHENMFWYRQDPGLGLRLIYFSYDVKMKEKGDIPEGYSVSREKKERFSLILESASTNQTSMYLCASQILAGAFNEQFFGPGTRLTVL.